This T cell receptor beta chain appears in the sequencing data of a study of neurological immune-mediated disorders. Study findings and constraints: The study found the most TCR clonal expansion in HTLV-1-associated myelopathy and the least in multiple sclerosis, below healthy controls.

Unsorted libraries were generated from 2 million PBMCs held at -80 degrees C. Ten or more counts support this clonotype. Its antigen is unknown. 5'RACE with 10-nucleotide random UMIs produced the cDNA. MiXCR, applied by TCRdb to the 5' RACE reads, yields one record per CDR3 protein. The table lists tens of thousands of distinct CDR3 sequences, 2.5% of them singletons. The germline V and J ends were trimmed by 8 bases and 4 bases, with 8 bases remaining between them. This CDR3 is built from 11 residues. CDR1 is MNHEY, CDR2 SMNVEV, per germline (reference sequence). Sequences were obtained from PBMCs. This TCR came from a man between 50 and 59 years old with multiple sclerosis. J is TRBJ1-1 and V is TRBV27; D is unresolved. Written as DNA, the CDR3 is TGTGCCAGCCAGATTGGCACTGAAGCTTTCTTT. This gives the protein CASQIGTEAFF.